Here is one TCR beta chain with its context. Amplification used 60 Vbeta primers and 13 Jbeta primers. Clones were sequenced by immunoSEQ multiplex PCR, and TCRdb holds only the in-frame ones, with some missing. The repertoire has 200,000 to 250,000 clones, under 85% of them found once; the top ten carry about 1.7%. This CDR3 has 20 residues. CDR1 and CDR2 (germline): MGHRA, YSYEKL. The germline V and J ends were trimmed by 1 base and 0 bases, with 22 bases remaining between them. The data belong to a study of cytomegalovirus exposure and HLA in healthy donors. J is TRBJ1-3 and V is TRBV4-1; perhaps TRBD1 as D (5 bases). Sequenced: PBMCs. This TCR was sampled from a middle-aged man in good health and CMV-seronegative. The CDR3 DNA reads as TGCGCCAGCAGCCAAGCAGCGGGACTCCTAACCTTCCGCTCTGGAAACACCATATATTTT. Protein: CASSQAAGLLTFRSGNTIYF.